The rows below give T cell receptor beta chains drawn from one sample of a study of cytotoxic CD8 clonotypes in ibrutinib-treated CLL. Using immunoSEQ multiplex PCR, the repertoire was profiled, and TCRdb retains in-frame clones only, with some absent. The sample consists of about 300,000 clones, less than 85% of them appearing once. Source: PBMCs, taken at disease progression, from a patient treated with ibrutinib. The receptors stem from a human donor with chronic lymphocytic leukemia. Each CDR3 is given with its conserved first and last residue. Fields, in order: CDR3 DNA, CDR3 protein, clone size, J gene, D gene, V gene, CDR3 length. A D gene is named only where the DNA matches it firmly. Size is omitted from some rows. Given values are once, few, many or a class for expanded clones.

TGCGCCAGCAGCCAAGGGTGGCGGCTAGCGGACGTCTACAATGAGCAGTTCTTC | CASSQGWRLADVYNEQFF | . | TRBJ2-1 | TRBD2 | TRBV4-3 | 18
TGTGCCAGTAGTATAATCGGGGCGATGGGCTACGAGCAGTACTTC | CASSIIGAMGYEQYF | . | TRBJ2-7 | . | TRBV19 | 15
TGTGCCAGCAGTCCGTGGACTAGCGCCTACGAGCAGTACTTC | CASSPWTSAYEQYF | . | TRBJ2-7 | TRBD2 | TRBV25-1 | 14
TGTGCCACCAGCAGAGTGGGCGGGAACACTGAAGCTTTCTTT | CATSRVGGNTEAFF | . | TRBJ1-1 | . | TRBV15 | 14
TGTGCCAGCAGTTTGTGGCAGGGCGACGAGCAGTACTTC | CASSLWQGDEQYF | . | TRBJ2-7 | . | TRBV27 | 13
TGTGCCAGCAGCTTCACCCACAATGAGCAGTTCTTC | CASSFTHNEQFF | once | TRBJ2-1 | . | TRBV7-2 | 12
TGTGCCAGCAGTTTGAGGTGGACCGGGGAGCTGTTTTTT | CASSLRWTGELFF | . | TRBJ2-2 | . | TRBV27 | 13
TGCAGCGGGGGGAGGGTCCAAGAGACCCAGTACTTC | CSGGRVQETQYF | . | TRBJ2-5 | TRBD2 | TRBV29-1 | 12
TGCGCCAGCAGCCCACACGGTAGCGGAGACCCCCAAGAGACCCAGTACTTC | CASSPHGSGDPQETQYF | . | TRBJ2-5 | . | TRBV5-1 | 17
TGTGCCAGCTCACCAGACAATGCCTCCGAGCAGTACTTC | CASSPDNASEQYF | . | TRBJ2-7 | . | TRBV18 | 13
TGTGCCAGCAGTGAAGGGCTCTCTGGAAACACCATATATTTT | CASSEGLSGNTIYF | . | TRBJ1-3 | . | TRBV2 | 14
TGTGCCAGCAGTGAAGGGACAGGGGGTTTGACTAATGAAAAACTGTTTTTT | CASSEGTGGLTNEKLFF | . | TRBJ1-4 | TRBD1 | TRBV28 | 17
TGCAGCGTTTGGGAGAGCGGGGAGCTGTTTTTT | CSVWESGELFF | few | TRBJ2-2 | . | TRBV29-1 | 11
TGTGCCAGCAGTTCACTAGCGGGAGCGCAGTTCTTC | CASSSLAGAQFF | . | TRBJ2-1 | TRBD2 | TRBV27 | 12
TGCGCCAGCAGCCCTCTAGGAACAAACCAAGAGACCCAGTACTTC | CASSPLGTNQETQYF | . | TRBJ2-5 | . | TRBV4-1 | 15
TGTGCCAGCAGTACAGGACAGGCGGCGCGAGAAGCTTTCTTT | CASSTGQAAREAFF | . | TRBJ1-1 | TRBD1 | TRBV28 | 14
TGTGCCACCAGCAGAGCGGGGTTCTCTGGGGCCAACGTCCTGACTTTC | CATSRAGFSGANVLTF | . | TRBJ2-6 | . | TRBV15 | 16
TGTGCCAGCAGTGAGGCGGGCCCTTTCACAGATACGCAGTATTTT | CASSEAGPFTDTQYF | few | TRBJ2-3 | . | TRBV2 | 15
TGTGCCAGCAGCTTGGTAGGGGATGATGGGACAGATACGCAGTATTTT | CASSLVGDDGTDTQYF | . | TRBJ2-3 | . | TRBV5-6 | 16
TGTGCCAGCTTTGGCGGGAGGGCACCCTACGAGCAGTACTTC | CASFGGRAPYEQYF | . | TRBJ2-7 | TRBD2 | TRBV2 | 14
TGTGCCAGCCGTGGTTACTACGAGCAGTACTTC | CASRGYYEQYF | . | TRBJ2-7 | . | TRBV6-5 | 11
TGTGCCAGTAGGCTTTGGGCCTCCAGCAATCAGCCCCAGCATTTT | CASRLWASSNQPQHF | . | TRBJ1-5 | . | TRBV19 | 15
TGTGCCAGCAGTCTAACAGGGGGCAGCCACTATGGCTACACCTTC | CASSLTGGSHYGYTF | . | TRBJ1-2 | TRBD1 | TRBV6-5 | 15
TGTGCCAGCAGCTTAGGGGGGCGGGGAGCCGGGGAGCTGTTTTTT | CASSLGGRGAGELFF | . | TRBJ2-2 | . | TRBV11-2 | 15
TGCGCCAGCAGTGGAACACCGGGACAGGGGAGGTCCTACGAGCAGTACTTC | CASSGTPGQGRSYEQYF | . | TRBJ2-7 | TRBD1 | TRBV10-1 | 17
TGCGCCAGCAGCTTGGACGGCCAGGGACAAAGCGAGCAGTACTTC | CASSLDGQGQSEQYF | . | TRBJ2-7 | . | TRBV5-1 | 15
TGCGCCAGCAGCTTGGGCCCTACCATGGGACAGGGAAGTGAAAAACTGTTTTTT | CASSLGPTMGQGSEKLFF | . | TRBJ1-4 | TRBD1 | TRBV5-1 | 18
TGTGCCAGTAGTATAGATATGCCCGCGGGGGGGAGGATGAACACTGAAGCTTTCTTT | CASSIDMPAGGRMNTEAFF | few | TRBJ1-1 | . | TRBV19 | 19
TGTGCCAGCAGTGAAATTCTAACGGGACACACTATATCCACTGAAGCTTTCTTT | CASSEILTGHTISTEAFF | once | TRBJ1-1 | . | TRBV25-1 | 18
TGCGCCAGCAGCTTGGCCCCACGGGGCGATAGCAATCAGCCCCAGCATTTT | CASSLAPRGDSNQPQHF | . | TRBJ1-5 | . | TRBV5-1 | 17
TGCGCCAGCAGCCAAGGGACAGGGCTAGGGGATCAGCCCCAGCATTTT | CASSQGTGLGDQPQHF | . | TRBJ1-5 | TRBD1 | TRBV4-1 | 16
TGCGCCAGCAGCTCGGGAGGGGAGCTGTTTTTT | CASSSGGELFF | . | TRBJ2-2 | . | TRBV5-1 | 11
TGTGCCAGCAGTTATGACAGCTCTGGGGCCAACGTCCTGACTTTC | CASSYDSSGANVLTF | few | TRBJ2-6 | . | TRBV6-5 | 15
TGTGCCAGCAGCTGGGGACAGGGGTCGTACAATGAGCAGTTCTTC | CASSWGQGSYNEQFF | . | TRBJ2-1 | TRBD1 | TRBV13 | 15
TGTGCCAGCAGCTTCCAGACCCCTTGGTCTTCAGAAGCTTTCTTT | CASSFQTPWSSEAFF | . | TRBJ1-1 | . | TRBV7-2 | 15
TGTGCCAGCAGCCCAGCCCCGGACAGTTACAATGAGCAGTTCTTC | CASSPAPDSYNEQFF | . | TRBJ2-1 | . | TRBV7-3 | 15
TGTGCCAGCAGCTTGGGCTCCGGTTATGGCTACACCTTC | CASSLGSGYGYTF | . | TRBJ1-2 | . | TRBV5-6 | 13
TGTGCCACCAGCAGAGCGGCAGGGGGCGCGGAAGGCTACACCTTC | CATSRAAGGAEGYTF | . | TRBJ1-2 | TRBD1 | TRBV15 | 15
TGTGCCAGCTGGACGGACTATGGCTACACCTTC | CASWTDYGYTF | few | TRBJ1-2 | . | TRBV28 | 11
TGTGCCAGCAGCTTCTACGGGAACCGCTACGAGCAGTACTTC | CASSFYGNRYEQYF | . | TRBJ2-7 | . | TRBV7-2 | 14
TGTGCCAGCAGCGGCCACCGGGACAGGGGATCGATAGACACTGAAGCTTTCTTT | CASSGHRDRGSIDTEAFF | . | TRBJ1-1 | TRBD1 | TRBV13 | 18
TGTGCCAGCAGCGTCGGACTAGCGTTCGATGAGCAGTTCTTC | CASSVGLAFDEQFF | few | TRBJ2-1 | TRBD2 | TRBV7-3 | 14
TGCGCCAGCAGTCCCCGGACTAGCGACCTTAAAGAGCAGTACTTC | CASSPRTSDLKEQYF | . | TRBJ2-7 | TRBD2 | TRBV4-1 | 15
TGCGCCAGCAGCCAAGTTTCAGGCACGAACTATGGCTACACCTTC | CASSQVSGTNYGYTF | . | TRBJ1-2 | . | TRBV4-1 | 15
TGCAGCGTTGAGGACAGGGGGCTCTCCGAGCAGTACTTC | CSVEDRGLSEQYF | . | TRBJ2-7 | TRBD1 | TRBV29-1 | 13